This entry lists 27 T cell receptor beta chains sequenced from one sample in a study of neurological immune-mediated disorders. The time point is: longitudinal time-point 1 (baseline). TCRdb reanalysed the 5' RACE reads using MiXCR and keeps one entry per CDR3 protein. The data show under 90,000 distinct CDR3 sequences, roughly 10% seen once. Sequenced: PBMCs. These receptors were obtained from a man aged 30 to 39 in good health.

This clonotype was seen ten or more times. V usage is TRBV5-1 and J usage is TRBJ1-6; 7 bases fit TRBD1. Germline trimming cut 4 bases from V and 5 bases from J; bases unmatched to any gene: 9. The CDR3 totals 16 residues. Germline values: CDR1 SGHRS, CDR2 YFSETQ. The CDR3, as DNA: TGCGCCAGCAGCACCACAGGGGCGCTGAATAATTCACCCCTCCACTTT. As protein: CASSTTGALNNSPLHF.

This clonotype was detected many times. The V gene is TRBV18, the J gene TRBJ2-7; D ambiguous. V was clipped by 2 bases and J by 0 bases, with 11 bases between them. Per the germline V gene, CDR1 is KGHSH and CDR2 is LQKENI. The CDR3 has 15 residues. The chain's CDR3 is CASSPFSQSSYEQYF. The CDR3 DNA sequence: TGTGCCAGCTCACCATTTTCCCAGAGCTCCTACGAGCAGTACTTC. The whole variable domain, remainder taken from reference TRBV18 and TRBJ2-7, is NAGVMQNPRHLVRRRGQEARLRCSPMKGHSHVYWYRQLPEEGLKFMVYLQKENIIDESGMPKERFSAEFPKEGPSILRIQQVVRGDSAAYFCASSPFSQSSYEQYFGPGTRLTVT.

This clonotype showed up just a few times. The genes are TRBV4-2 and TRBJ2-3; either TRBD1 or TRBD2 may supply D (6 bases each). Per the germline V gene, CDR1 is LGHNA and CDR2 is YNFKEQ. The CDR3 spans 16 residues. With 4 bases removed from V and 5 bases from J, the gap between germline ends came to 19 bases. CDR3 coding DNA: TGTGCCAGCAGCCCTGGTCAAGGAGGAGGGGGAGATACGCAGTATTTT. This sequence encodes CASSPGQGGGGDTQYF.

Comment on this clonotype: The junction differs from germline at one of its ends, possibly a read error. The rearrangement joins TRBV11-2 to TRBJ2-7; possibly TRBD2 for D (6 bases). The germline gives CDR1 SGHAT, CDR2 FQNNGV. The CDR3 contains 15 residues. CDR3 DNA sequence: TGTGCCATCAGCCGGGATATCGGGGGAACCTACGAGCAGTACTTC. Translated, it gives CAISRDIGGTYEQYF.

In the case of this clonotype: A single base separates this from a much larger clone, so it may be a read error. J is TRBJ1-5 and V is TRBV19, with 7 bases identical to TRBD1. Germline V gene data show CDR1 as LNHDA and CDR2 as SQIVND (reference sequence). The CDR3 consists of 15 residues. CDR3 DNA: TGTTCCAGTTCGGGGGTGACAGGGAGCAATCAGCCCCAGCATTTT. As protein: CSSSGVTGSNQPQHF.

This clonotype was counted at least ten times. This chain uses TRBV20-1 with TRBJ2-3; D is undetermined. Per the germline V gene, CDR1 is DFQATT and CDR2 is SNEGSKA (reference sequence). Trimming shortened V by 0 bases and J by 1 base, and 11 bases separated the two germline ends. This CDR3 has 15 amino acids. Here the CDR3 DNA reads TGCAGTGCTAGAGATCAAGGACGAGGCACAGATACGCAGTATTTT. Its protein product is CSARDQGRGTDTQYF.

V and J are TRBV18 and TRBJ2-3; unclear D gene. This CDR3 is 15 amino acids long. Trimming removed 2 bases at V and 0 bases at J, with 9 bases between. The germline gives CDR1 KGHSH, CDR2 LQKENI. The CDR3 nucleotides read TGTGCCAGCTCACCATCTTCCGGCAGCACAGATACGCAGTATTTT. Its protein product is CASSPSSGSTDTQYF.

This clonotype was recorded at least ten times. This chain links TRBV18 with TRBJ2-3, with 7 bases aligning to TRBD2. The junction had 3 bases not matched to a gene; V was cut back by 3 bases and J by 3 bases. The CDR3 totals 14 residues. Looked up from germline, CDR1 is KGHSH and CDR2 is LQKENI. The CDR3 region has the DNA TGTGCCAGCTCACCGAACGGGGGGACAGATACGCAGTATTTT. This encodes CASSPNGGTDTQYF.

The V call is TRBV15, the J call TRBJ2-7; D unclear. Germline V lookup: CDR1 LNHNV, CDR2 YYDKDF (reference sequence). This CDR3 is built from 12 residues. V was pared by 3 bases and J by 3 bases, with 6 bases between. The CDR3 nucleotides are TGTGCCACCAGCAGTATCGGCTACGAGCAGTACTTC. Protein: CATSSIGYEQYF.

This clonotype was seen only a few times. This may arise from a read error, as a much more abundant clone is one base away. V gene TRBV7-9 combines with J gene TRBJ2-1, with 13 bases matching TRBD2. Germline CDR1 and CDR2: SEHNR and FQNEAQ (reference sequence). The CDR3 is 18 residues long. The CDR3 spells CVSSIGLAGVLSYNEQFF. The CDR3 DNA reads as TGTGTCAGCAGCATTGGACTAGCGGGAGTTTTGTCCTACAATGAGCAGTTCTTC.

This clonotype occurred many times. Here the CDR3 reads CASSLAVQGQEKLFF. For the CDR3, the DNA is TGCGCCAGCAGCTTGGCCGTGCAGGGGCAAGAAAAACTGTTTTTT. J is TRBJ1-4 and V is TRBV5-1, with TRBD1 as a possible D gene (6 bases). CDR1 is SGHRS, CDR2 YFSETQ, per germline. This CDR3 has 15 residues. Trimming shortened V by 0 bases and J by 8 bases, and 14 bases separated the two germline ends.

There are many counts of this clonotype. The chain couples TRBV6-1 to TRBJ2-2, with D maybe TRBD1 (5 bases). Germline CDR1 is MNHNS and CDR2 is SASEGT. This CDR3 spans 14 amino acids. Trimming stripped 4 bases from V and 3 bases from J, with 9 bases between. The DNA for the CDR3 is TGTGCCAGCAGTGGTAAGGGGCACACCGGGGAGCTGTTTTTT. Translating it yields CASSGKGHTGELFF.

This clonotype was recorded at least ten times. The V gene is TRBV5-1, the J gene TRBJ2-3, with a tentative D call TRBD2 (6 bases). Germline CDR1 SGHRS, CDR2 YFSETQ. The CDR3 consists of 14 residues. Trimming took 0 bases from V and 4 from J, leaving 9 bases between them. The CDR3 region has the DNA TGCGCCAGCAGCTTGGACGGGAGACCAGATACGCAGTATTTT. It specifies CASSLDGRPDTQYF.

This clonotype came up many times. V usage is TRBV6-5 and J usage is TRBJ2-2, with 9 bases lining up with TRBD2. Per the germline V gene, CDR1 is MNHEY and CDR2 is SVGAGI. This CDR3 region has 16 residues. V shed 8 bases, J shed 7 bases, and the junction held 14 bases outside the gene matches. Here the CDR3 reads CASGGLAGLRSGELFF. The DNA for the CDR3 is TGTGCCAGCGGAGGGCTAGCGGGACTGCGCAGCGGGGAGCTGTTTTTT.

This clonotype was seen repeatedly, ten times or more. V gene TRBV7-2 combines with J gene TRBJ2-3; 8 bases match TRBD1. V was pared by 4 bases and J by 5 bases, with 8 bases of the junction left unmatched. Germline lookup yields CDR1 SGHTA and CDR2 FQGNSA. The CDR3 contains 15 residues. CDR3 residues: CASSSIQGAQDTQYF. The CDR3 nucleotides are TGTGCCAGCAGCTCCATTCAGGGGGCCCAAGATACGCAGTATTTT.

This clonotype came up many times. The chain recombines TRBV20-1 with TRBJ2-7, with a tentative D call TRBD2 (6 bases). The CDR3 spans 13 residues. Trimming left V 0 bases short and J 8 bases short, with 14 bases between. Germline V gene lookup returns CDR1 DFQATT and CDR2 SNEGSKA (reference sequence). CDR3 DNA sequence: TGCAGTGCTAGAGATACGACTAGTAAGAAGCAGTACTTC. Translated, it gives CSARDTTSKKQYF.

This clonotype has ten or more counts. The CDR3, as DNA: TGTGCCAGCAGCTTAGAAGTCTACCAAGAGACCCAGTACTTC. This sequence encodes CASSLEVYQETQYF. The rearrangement uses TRBV7-2 and TRBJ2-5; D is unresolved. The V gene's germline CDR1 is SGHTA and CDR2 FQGNSA. The V and J ends lost 1 base and 0 bases respectively, with 6 bases between them. CDR3 size: 14 residues.

In its sample, this clonotype was seen many times. This chain connects TRBV20-1 to TRBJ2-7, with TRBD2 matching over 7 bases. J was trimmed by 7 bases and V by 6 bases; bases with no gene match: 6. This CDR3 has 11 residues. The V gene's germline CDR1 is DFQATT and CDR2 SNEGSKA (reference sequence). CDR3 in DNA: TGCAGTGCACGACCCGGGGGGGAGCAGTACTTC. It translates to CSARPGGEQYF.

This clonotype was found many times. The V and J genes are TRBV7-2 and TRBJ1-2, with D unresolved. The CDR3 runs to 15 residues. Trimming pared 1 base from V and 2 bases from J, leaving 11 bases between. Germline loops: CDR1 SGHTA, CDR2 FQGNSA. CDR3 sequence: CASSLDVGYNYGYTF. In DNA form, the CDR3 reads TGTGCCAGCAGCTTAGACGTGGGTTACAACTATGGCTACACCTTC. Full variable domain (remainder filled in from reference TRBV7-2 and TRBJ1-2): GAGVSQSPSNKVTEKGKDVELRCDPISGHTALYWYRQSLGQGLEFLIYFQGNSAPDKSGLPSDRFSAERTGGSVSTLTIQRTQQEDSAVYLCASSLDVGYNYGYTFGSGTRLTVV.

The CDR3 nucleotides read TGTGCCAGCAGCTTGTTGCCGGGTGGTGGAAACACCATATATTTT. Its translation: CASSLLPGGGNTIYF. The chain links TRBV5-5 to TRBJ1-3; no firm D call. There are 15 residues in the CDR3. Germline values: CDR1 SGHKS, CDR2 YYEKEE (reference sequence). The ends were cut back, 1 base at V and 3 bases at J, with 11 bases in the middle.

This clonotype was picked up many times. The V call is TRBV6-1, the J call TRBJ2-7; either TRBD1 or TRBD2 may supply D (6 bases each). In germline, CDR1 is MNHNS, CDR2 SASEGT. There are 14 residues in the CDR3. The V end was cut by 5 bases, the J end by 3 bases, with 14 bases between. CDR3 nucleotides: TGTGCCAGCAGTCTAGAGGGGGGAAACTACGAGCAGTACTTC. It yields the protein CASSLEGGNYEQYF.

This clonotype was seen many times. The chain carries TRBV5-1 and TRBJ2-1, with 10 bases that match TRBD1. The germline V gene has CDR1 SGHRS and CDR2 YFSETQ. Trimming at V came to 2 bases and at J to 8 bases, leaving 7 bases not matched to a gene. This CDR3 has 15 amino acids. The CDR3 DNA is TGCGCCAGCAGCTTTCGGACAGGGGGAGTCGATGAGCAGTTCTTC. Amino acid sequence: CASSFRTGGVDEQFF.

V usage is TRBV10-3 and J usage is TRBJ2-3, with TRBD2 matching 10 bases. This CDR3 spans 17 amino acids. V lost 2 bases, J lost 0 bases, and 5 bases stayed unmatched. Germline assignment: CDR1 ENHRY and CDR2 SYGVKD. The CDR3 coding sequence is TGTGCCATCAGTGAGCTGACTAGCGGGCAAAGCACAGATACGCAGTATTTT. Translated: CAISELTSGQSTDTQYF.

This clonotype came up many times. The V call is TRBV28, the J call TRBJ2-1; 10 nucleotides match TRBD1. The CDR3 has 15 amino acids. Germline V CDR1 and CDR2: MDHEN, SYDVKM. After removal of 5 bases from V and 4 bases from J, the junction contained 5 bases not matched to a gene. The CDR3 bases are TGTGCCAGCAGTCCCGGGACAGGGGCGTACAATGAGCAGTTCTTC. Its translation: CASSPGTGAYNEQFF.

This clonotype was observed a single time. A much larger clone lies one base from this, so it may be a read error. The rearrangement joins TRBV27 to TRBJ2-7; TRBD1 matches at 7 bases. The CDR3 spans 15 residues. Germline-derived CDR1 and CDR2 are MNHEY and SMNVEV (reference sequence). The CDR3 nucleotides are TGTGCCAGCAGAAGAAACACAGGGGTAACCTACGAGAAGTACTTC. Translating gives CASRRNTGVTYEKYF.

This clonotype has ten or more counts. The DNA for the CDR3 is TGTGCCAGCAGTTTCGGGAGGGCCTACAATGAGCAGTTCTTC. This sequence encodes CASSFGRAYNEQFF. This rearrangement joins TRBV12-3 or TRBV12-4 to TRBJ2-1, with 8 nucleotides matching TRBD2. V trimming: 3 bases; J trimming: 2 bases; junction bases outside the gene matches: 0. The CDR3 has 14 residues.

This chain joins TRBV7-6 and TRBJ2-1, with 8 bases matching TRBD2. From germline, CDR1 is SGHVS and CDR2 FNYEAQ. This CDR3 is 18 amino acids long. J gave up 6 bases and V 1 base, and 14 bases lay outside the gene matches. The CDR3 loop reads CASSLVPPGGGRANEQFF. Written as DNA, the CDR3 is TGTGCCAGCAGCTTAGTCCCGCCCGGCGGGGGGAGGGCCAATGAGCAGTTCTTC.